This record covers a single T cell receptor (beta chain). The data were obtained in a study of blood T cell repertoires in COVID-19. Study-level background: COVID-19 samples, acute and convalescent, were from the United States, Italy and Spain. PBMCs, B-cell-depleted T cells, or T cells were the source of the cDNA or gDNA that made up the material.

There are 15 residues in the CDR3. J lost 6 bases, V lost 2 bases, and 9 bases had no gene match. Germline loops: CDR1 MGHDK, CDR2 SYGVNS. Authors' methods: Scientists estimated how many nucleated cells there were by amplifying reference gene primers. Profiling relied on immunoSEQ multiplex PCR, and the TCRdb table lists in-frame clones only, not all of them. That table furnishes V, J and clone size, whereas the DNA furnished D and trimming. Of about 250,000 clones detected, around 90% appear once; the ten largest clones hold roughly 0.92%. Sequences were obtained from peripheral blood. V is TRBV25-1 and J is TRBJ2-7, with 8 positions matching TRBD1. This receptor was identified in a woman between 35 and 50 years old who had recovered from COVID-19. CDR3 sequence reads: CASSEPGQGAREQYF. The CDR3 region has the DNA TGTGCCAGCAGTGAACCCGGCCAGGGGGCCCGCGAGCAGTACTTC.